Each of the 22 T cell receptor beta chains below was sequenced from the same sample in a study of shared clonotypes between healthy human individuals. Assay used: immunoSEQ multiplex PCR; TCRdb lists only in-frame clones, some missing. This sample carries a few million clones, 90% to 95% of them seen once, and the ten largest clones take approximately 1.7%. Positively selected for CCR7, the CD45RO-negative cells used as naive CD8 cells excluded terminally differentiated effector memory CD45RA+ cells. The sequenced material came from naive CD8+ T cells from PBMCs. Receptors were obtained from a man between 18 and 35 years old in good health. Some clones in this sample may be carry-over from other donors' samples.

The chain employs TRBV5-1 and TRBJ2-7; TRBD1 matches 9 bases. CDR1 and CDR2 (germline): SGHRS, YFSETQ. The CDR3 is made up of 14 amino acids. J was trimmed by 3 bases and V by 4 bases; bases with no gene match: 5. CDR3 coding DNA: TGCGCCAGCAGCGTGGGACAGGGCAACTACGAGCAGTACTTC. Translating gives CASSVGQGNYEQYF. Full variable domain (remainder filled in from reference TRBV5-1 and TRBJ2-7): KAGVTQTPRYLIKTRGQQVTLSCSPISGHRSVSWYQQTPGQGLQFLFEYFSETQRNKGNFPGRFSGRQFSNSRSEMNVSTLELGDSALYLCASSVGQGNYEQYFGPGTRLTVT.

This chain joins TRBV10-3 and TRBJ1-1, with 9 positions matching TRBD1. The CDR3 spans 16 residues. Germline V CDR1 and CDR2: ENHRY, SYGVKD. Trimming at V came to 3 bases and at J to 5 bases, leaving 10 bases not matched to a gene. The CDR3 protein is CAISDLVGTGWTEAFF. The CDR3 nucleotides are TGTGCCATCAGTGATTTAGTCGGGACAGGGTGGACTGAAGCTTTCTTT.

The CDR3 coding sequence is TGTGCCAGCAGTCCCGCCCCGACAGCAATGCTAACGAACACCGGGGAGCTGTTTTTT. It specifies CASSPAPTAMLTNTGELFF. The chain joins TRBV27 to TRBJ2-2; D possibly corresponds to TRBD1 (5 bases). The CDR3 spans 19 residues. The germline CDR1 and CDR2 sequences are MNHEY and SMNVEV (reference sequence). The V and J ends lost 5 bases and 0 bases respectively, with 22 bases between them.

V gene TRBV27 combines with J gene TRBJ1-5; D might be TRBD1 (6 bases). Germline CDR1 is MNHEY and CDR2 is SMNVEV (reference sequence). This CDR3 comprises 14 residues. V was clipped by 3 bases and J by 7 bases, with 13 bases between them. The CDR3 loop is CASSFTTGLQPQHF. As DNA, the CDR3 is TGTGCCAGCAGTTTTACTACAGGGCTCCAGCCCCAGCATTTT.

CDR3 nucleotides: TGTGCCAGCAGCTTATACCCCAATCAGCCCCAGCATTTT. Translating it yields CASSLYPNQPQHF. The V and J genes are TRBV7-8 and TRBJ1-5; no clear D. Deletions cut 2 bases from V and 3 bases from J, with 5 bases between. The CDR3 is 13 amino acids. In germline, CDR1 is SGHVS, CDR2 FQNEAQ.

The rearrangement uses TRBV5-1 and TRBJ2-7, with TRBD1 matching 7 bases. V was pared by 4 bases and J by 4 bases, with 11 bases of the junction left unmatched. Germline CDR1 SGHRS, CDR2 YFSETQ. CDR3 length equals 15 residues. CDR3 DNA sequence: TGCGCCAGCAGCCCCTCGCGACAGGGAACGTACGAGCAGTACTTC. It codes for CASSPSRQGTYEQYF.

The CDR3 DNA reads as TGTGCCAGCAGACCCTCTACAGAGAACACTGAAGCTTTCTTT. This encodes CASRPSTENTEAFF. The V call is TRBV6-5, the J call TRBJ1-1; D is ambiguous. The CDR3 covers 14 residues. CDR1 and CDR2 (germline): MNHEY, SVGAGI. V was trimmed by 6 bases and J by 1 base, leaving 12 bases between them.

V is TRBV5-1 and J is TRBJ2-1; 7 positions match TRBD2. The CDR3 runs to 17 residues. The germline V gene has CDR1 SGHRS and CDR2 YFSETQ. V shed 1 base, J shed 3 bases, and the junction held 10 bases outside the gene matches. The CDR3 reads CASSLTPTRGGYNEQFF. The CDR3 DNA follows: TGCGCCAGCAGCTTGACCCCAACTCGCGGGGGCTACAATGAGCAGTTCTTC.

The chain uses TRBV11-2 and TRBJ2-1; 7 bases agree with TRBD1. The CDR3 runs to 14 residues. The ends lost 7 bases at V and 3 bases at J; junction bases unmatched: 6. The V gene's germline CDR1 is SGHAT and CDR2 FQNNGV. The CDR3: CASTITGVYNEQFF. For the CDR3, the DNA is TGTGCCAGCACGATTACAGGGGTCTACAATGAGCAGTTCTTC.

The chain carries TRBV9 and TRBJ2-1; TRBD2 matches at 7 bases. Germline CDR1 and CDR2: SGDLS and YYNGEE. With 4 bases clipped from V and 1 base from J, the junction kept 11 bases outside the gene matches. The CDR3 length is 17 residues. CDR3 nucleotide sequence: TGTGCCAGCAGCTTCCCGATTAGCGGGCCGTCCTACAATGAGCAGTTCTTC. Translated: CASSFPISGPSYNEQFF.

CDR3 nucleotide sequence: TGTGCCAGCAGAGCGACAGGCGGGGGGAACGAGCAGTACTTC. Amino acid sequence: CASRATGGGNEQYF. This sequence joins TRBV25-1 and TRBJ2-5; 8 positions agree with TRBD2. With the DNA end fitting TRBJ2-7 better, the J assignment may be wrong. The CDR3 is 14 residues long. CDR1 MGHDK and CDR2 SYGVNS come from the germline V gene.

The chain is built from TRBV2 and TRBJ2-5, with TRBD2 matching 9 bases. V trimming: 3 bases; J trimming: 5 bases; junction bases outside the gene matches: 13. The germline V gene has CDR1 SNHLY and CDR2 FYNNEI. This CDR3 comprises 17 residues. DNA for the CDR3: TGTGCCAGCAGTGAGTGGACTAGCGTCGAAGGCGGGGAGACCCAGTACTTC. The encoded protein is CASSEWTSVEGGETQYF.

The chain couples TRBV27 to TRBJ2-1; 10 bases fit TRBD2. This CDR3 contains 17 residues. CDR1 MNHEY and CDR2 SMNVEV come from the germline V gene (reference sequence). J was trimmed by 2 bases and V by 5 bases; bases with no gene match: 9. DNA for the CDR3: TGTGCCAGCAGTGAGCGACTAGCGGGCACCGCCTACAATGAGCAGTTCTTC. It translates to CASSERLAGTAYNEQFF.

This clone has only a few counts. This same CDR3 is encoded by further DNA sequences in the sample. The chain employs TRBV20-1 and TRBJ2-5; D unclear. Per germline, CDR1 DFQATT and CDR2 SNEGSKA (reference sequence). The CDR3 has 10 residues. The V end lost 6 bases, the J end lost 2 bases, and 4 bases lay between the germline ends. CDR3 sequence reads: CSARQETQYF. The CDR3 DNA sequence: TGCAGTGCCCGACAAGAGACCCAGTACTTC.

J is TRBJ1-1 and V is TRBV19; no firm D call. The length of the CDR3 is 13 residues. Germline assignment: CDR1 LNHDA and CDR2 SQIVND (reference sequence). The ends were cut back, 3 bases at V and 3 bases at J, with 8 bases in the middle. For the CDR3, the DNA is TGTGCCAGTAGTATGGGTTCTTACACTGAAGCTTTCTTT. It translates to CASSMGSYTEAFF.

The CDR3 nucleotides are TGTGCCAGCCGCCTTTTTGGGACAGGGCCCTACGAGCAGTACTTC. Protein sequence: CASRLFGTGPYEQYF. This chain joins TRBV6-5 and TRBJ2-7; the match to TRBD1 covers 9 bases. The CDR3 covers 15 residues. The germline gives CDR1 MNHEY, CDR2 SVGAGI. Unmatched junction bases numbered 10, after V lost 8 bases and J lost 2 bases.

This clone was detected once. The V gene is TRBV19, the J gene TRBJ2-7, with D tentatively TRBD2 (6 bases). V was trimmed by 4 bases and J by 2 bases, leaving 12 bases between them. This CDR3 has 14 amino acids. Germline CDR1 LNHDA, CDR2 SQIVND (reference sequence). The CDR3 region has the DNA TGTGCCAGTAGTAGACCTAGCGTTGCCTACGAGCAGTACTTC. This sequence encodes CASSRPSVAYEQYF. Combining the CDR3 with reference TRBV19 and TRBJ2-7 gives the whole variable domain DGGITQSPKYLFRKEGQNVTLSCEQNLNHDAMYWYRQDPGQGLRLIYYSQIVNDFQKGDIAEGYSVSREKKESFPLTVTSAQKNPTAFYLCASSRPSVAYEQYFGPGTRLTVT.

J is TRBJ2-7 and V is TRBV19; the match to TRBD2 covers 7 bases. The V and J ends lost 6 bases and 3 bases, in that order; junction bases with no gene match: 5. CDR3 length equals 13 residues. Germline V gene sequence: CDR1 LNHDA, CDR2 SQIVND (reference sequence). The CDR3 region has the DNA TGTGCCAGTAGGTTAGCGGGCAACTACGAGCAGTACTTC. It is translated as CASRLAGNYEQYF.

The genes are TRBV28 and TRBJ1-2; D is undetermined. CDR3 length: 14 amino acids. The V end was cut by 1 base, the J end by 6 bases, with 12 bases between. CDR1 is MDHEN and CDR2 is SYDVKM in the germline V gene. The CDR3 sequence: CASSLLSVSDGYTF. CDR3 in DNA: TGTGCCAGCAGTTTATTGTCTGTATCTGATGGCTACACCTTC.

The V and J genes are TRBV9 and TRBJ2-1; 13 bases agree with TRBD2. Germline V gives CDR1 SGDLS, CDR2 YYNGEE. J gave up 2 bases and V 3 bases, and 5 bases lay outside the gene matches. The CDR3 totals 17 residues. CDR3 in amino acids: CASSDGLAGDPYNEQFF. CDR3 DNA: TGTGCCAGCAGCGATGGACTAGCGGGAGACCCCTACAATGAGCAGTTCTTC.

The chain links TRBV5-1 to TRBJ2-1, with 12 bases identical to TRBD2. CDR3 length equals 14 residues. The V and J ends lost 5 bases and 7 bases, in that order; junction bases with no gene match: 4. The germline CDR1 and CDR2 sequences are SGHRS and YFSETQ. The CDR3 loop is CASSASGRVNEQFF. The CDR3 DNA is TGCGCCAGCAGTGCTAGCGGGAGGGTTAATGAGCAGTTCTTC.

This rearrangement joins TRBV27 to TRBJ2-2; D might be TRBD1 (5 bases). Germline CDR1 is MNHEY and CDR2 is SMNVEV (reference sequence). The length of the CDR3 is 14 residues. The ends were cut back, 7 bases at V and 2 bases at J, with 11 bases in the middle. In DNA form, the CDR3 reads TGTGCCAGCACACCTCAGGGAAACACCGGGGAGCTGTTTTTT. Its protein is CASTPQGNTGELFF.